The 20 T cell receptor beta chains in this list originate from one sample, sequenced in a study of cytomegalovirus exposure and HLA in healthy donors. The PCR was carried out with 60 Vbeta primers and 13 Jbeta primers. Using immunoSEQ multiplex PCR, the repertoire was profiled, and TCRdb retains in-frame clones only, with some absent. Among about 60,000 clones listed, roughly 80% were seen once. Sequenced input: PBMCs. Receptors were obtained from a man aged 30 to 45 in good health and CMV-seronegative.

This clone was found once. The chain joins TRBV6-5 to TRBJ2-3, with 9 bases matching TRBD1. Germline V lookup: CDR1 MNHEY, CDR2 SVGAGI. This CDR3 is built from 16 residues. V dropped 0 bases and J dropped 4; count of bases not matched to a gene: 5. The CDR3 coding sequence is TGTGCCAGCAGTTACTCCCAAACAGGGGGCTCAGATACGCAGTATTTT. This codes for CASSYSQTGGSDTQYF.

This clone was observed once. DNA of the CDR3: TGTGCCAGCAGTGAATCGGGACAGTACGAGCAGTACTTC. It codes for CASSESGQYEQYF. The V gene is TRBV6-1, the J gene TRBJ2-7; 7 bases match TRBD1. The CDR3 is 13 residues long. Germline V gene data show CDR1 as MNHNS and CDR2 as SASEGT. The trim removed 2 bases at V and 4 bases at J, leaving 2 bases unmatched.

This chain connects TRBV11-2 to TRBJ1-6; 10 bases are a match to TRBD1. CDR1 is SGHAT, CDR2 FQNNGV, per germline. J lost 7 bases, V lost 3 bases, and 6 bases had no gene match. The CDR3 is 16 residues long. CDR3 sequence (DNA): TGTGCCAGCAGCTTTAGGGGACAGGGGTGGAATTCACCCCTCCACTTT. It translates to CASSFRGQGWNSPLHF.

This clone was counted between two and nine times. The chain is built from TRBV2 and TRBJ2-2; no reliable D call. The V gene's germline CDR1 is SNHLY and CDR2 FYNNEI. V was trimmed by 7 bases and J by 0 bases, leaving 6 bases between them. This CDR3 comprises 13 residues. The CDR3 sequence: CASMRSNTGELFF. CDR3 in DNA: TGTGCCAGCATGCGATCGAACACCGGGGAGCTGTTTTTT.

In its sample, this clone was seen once. CDR3 bases: TGTGCCGGCTCTACCGGGACTTCCTACGAGCAGTACTTC. Its protein is CAGSTGTSYEQYF. The chain carries TRBV28 and TRBJ2-5, with D possibly TRBD2 on 6 matching bases. The J call may be wrong; the DNA end is better matched by TRBJ2-7. The CDR3 sequence is 13 residues long. Germline V gene lookup returns CDR1 MDHEN and CDR2 SYDVKM.

As for this clone: Germline is not matched at one junction end, which may reflect a read error. This chain uses TRBV4-3 with TRBJ2-1; D is perhaps TRBD1 (5 bases). Germline-derived CDR1 and CDR2 are LGHNA and YSLEER. CDR3 size: 15 residues. DNA for the CDR3: TGCGCCAGCAGCCAAGAAAGGGGCTCCAACAATGAGCAGTTCTTC. Protein product: CASSQERGSNNEQFF.

This chain joins TRBV18 and TRBJ2-2; TRBD2 matches at 7 bases. The CDR3 consists of 16 residues. Germline V CDR1 and CDR2: KGHSH, LQKENI. The V segment lost 3 bases and the J segment 0 bases; nucleotides outside the gene matches: 4. DNA of the CDR3: TGTGCCAGCTCACCCCCTGCGGGGGCGAACACCGGGGAGCTGTTTTTT. Amino acids: CASSPPAGANTGELFF.

The chain links TRBV30 to TRBJ1-5; 10 positions match TRBD1. Looked up from germline, CDR1 is GTSNPN and CDR2 is SVGIG (reference sequence). CDR3 length equals 15 residues. J lost 3 bases, V lost 2 bases, and 4 bases had no gene match. In DNA, the CDR3 is TGTGCCTGGAGTCCTGGGACAGGGGACAATCAGCCCCAGCATTTT. The encoded protein is CAWSPGTGDNQPQHF. Full variable domain (missing parts from reference TRBV30 and TRBJ1-5): SQTIHQWPATLVQPVGSPLSLECTVEGTSNPNLYWYRQAAGRGLQLLFYSVGIGQISSEVPQNLSASRPQDRQFILSSKKLLLSDSGFYLCAWSPGTGDNQPQHFGDGTRLSIL.

V and J are TRBV9 and TRBJ1-5; D might be TRBD1 (5 bases). This CDR3 spans 14 amino acids. With 0 bases removed from V and 4 bases from J, the gap between germline ends came to 8 bases. Germline loops: CDR1 SGDLS, CDR2 YYNGEE. The CDR3 sequence: CASSVAGTNQPQHF. CDR3 bases: TGTGCCAGCAGCGTAGCAGGGACTAATCAGCCCCAGCATTTT.

V usage is TRBV19 and J usage is TRBJ2-1, with 9 bases lining up with TRBD2. The CDR3 spans 13 residues. Trimming took 7 bases from V and 6 from J; bases not matched to a gene: 4. Germline CDR1 is LNHDA and CDR2 is SQIVND (reference sequence). CDR3 coding DNA: TGTGCCAGTAACCTAGCGGGAAGCAATGAGCAGTTCTTC. Translating it yields CASNLAGSNEQFF.

The gene calls are TRBV28 and TRBJ1-6; TRBD1 aligns across 9 bases. V was pared by 4 bases and J by 10 bases, with 2 bases of the junction left unmatched. Germline loops: CDR1 MDHEN, CDR2 SYDVKM. CDR3 length equals 13 residues. The CDR3: CASSSDRGSPLHF. The DNA of the CDR3 is TGTGCCAGCAGTTCGGACAGGGGATCACCCCTCCACTTT.

This clone showed up just a few times. The chain links TRBV2 to TRBJ2-5, with D tentatively TRBD1 (5 bases). The CDR3 is 14 amino acids. Per the germline V gene, CDR1 is SNHLY and CDR2 is FYNNEI. V lost 8 bases, J lost 2 bases, and 15 bases lay in between. The CDR3 protein is CASSLGALQETQYF. The CDR3 nucleotides are TGTGCCAGCTCGTTAGGGGCGTTACAAGAGACCCAGTACTTC.

The sample holds a few counts of this clone. The rearrangement joins TRBV19 to TRBJ1-1; TRBD1 matches 9 bases. The J segment lost 5 bases and the V segment lost 6 bases, leaving 7 bases of the junction unmatched. The CDR3 loop spans 14 amino acids. CDR1 and CDR2 (germline): LNHDA, SQIVND (reference sequence). CDR3 sequence reads: CASSGTGKRTEAFF. As DNA, the CDR3 is TGTGCCAGTAGCGGGACAGGGAAGAGGACTGAAGCTTTCTTT.

V is TRBV6-5 and J is TRBJ1-2; D may be TRBD1 (6 bases). This CDR3 is 15 amino acids long. The V and J ends lost 6 bases and 3 bases respectively, with 17 bases between them. Germline CDR1 is MNHEY and CDR2 is SVGAGI. CDR3 sequence (DNA): TGTGCCAGCAGCCGCCGCGGACAGACGTACTATGGCTACACCTTC. Translated, it gives CASSRRGQTYYGYTF.

The chain couples TRBV6-1 to TRBJ1-2, with 7 bases that match TRBD1. The germline gives CDR1 MNHNS, CDR2 SASEGT. After removal of 4 bases from V and 3 bases from J, the junction contained 5 bases not matched to a gene. The CDR3 covers 14 residues. CDR3 sequence: CASSGTGPYYGYTF. DNA of the CDR3: TGTGCCAGCAGTGGGACAGGACCTTACTATGGCTACACCTTC.

This chain connects TRBV6-6 to TRBJ2-1; 12 bases are shared with TRBD1. CDR1 is MNHNY, CDR2 SVGAGI, per germline (reference sequence). The CDR3 runs 14 residues. V gave up 2 bases and J gave up 12 bases; unmatched junction bases: 5. The CDR3 sequence is CASSYTGQGAPQFF. The CDR3 DNA reads as TGTGCCAGCAGTTACACGGGACAGGGGGCACCGCAGTTCTTC.

The rearrangement links TRBV5-8 to TRBJ2-3, with TRBD2 as a possible D gene (5 bases). This CDR3 is built from 15 residues. Looked up from germline, CDR1 is SGHTS and CDR2 is YDEGEE. The V end was cut by 1 base, the J end by 3 bases, with 12 bases between. CDR3 coding DNA: TGTGCCAGCAGCTTGATAGGAGGTGGGACAGATACGCAGTATTTT. Translation: CASSLIGGGTDTQYF.

This chain joins TRBV6-5 and TRBJ1-1; 7 nucleotides align to TRBD1. Trimming at V came to 6 bases and at J to 2 bases, leaving 3 bases not matched to a gene. This CDR3 comprises 13 residues. Germline V CDR1 and CDR2: MNHEY, SVGAGI. The CDR3, as DNA: TGTGCCAGCAGCCGACAGGGAAACACTGAAGCTTTCTTT. Translating it yields CASSRQGNTEAFF.

This chain uses TRBV4-2 with TRBJ1-2; no reliable D call. Germline values: CDR1 LGHNA, CDR2 YNFKEQ. This CDR3 spans 15 amino acids. The V gene lost 1 base and the J gene lost 13 bases, with 22 bases spanning the gap. This chain's CDR3 is CASSQVLAVLTLSTF. CDR3 in DNA: TGTGCCAGCAGCCAAGTTCTCGCGGTATTGACGCTCTCCACCTTC.

The rearrangement links TRBV7-2 to TRBJ1-5, with unresolved D. The CDR3 sequence is 13 residues long. Germline V gives CDR1 SGHTA, CDR2 FQGNSA. Trimming stripped 0 bases from V and 6 bases from J, with 6 bases between. The CDR3 region has the DNA TGTGCCAGCAGCTTAGCTTCCGGTCAGCCCCAGCATTTT. Protein sequence: CASSLASGQPQHF. The complete variable domain, with remaining parts taken from reference TRBV7-2 and TRBJ1-5, reads GAGVSQSPSNKVTEKGKDVELRCDPISGHTALYWYRQSLGQGLEFLIYFQGNSAPDKSGLPSDRFSAERTGGSVSTLTIQRTQQEDSAVYLCASSLASGQPQHFGDGTRLSIL.